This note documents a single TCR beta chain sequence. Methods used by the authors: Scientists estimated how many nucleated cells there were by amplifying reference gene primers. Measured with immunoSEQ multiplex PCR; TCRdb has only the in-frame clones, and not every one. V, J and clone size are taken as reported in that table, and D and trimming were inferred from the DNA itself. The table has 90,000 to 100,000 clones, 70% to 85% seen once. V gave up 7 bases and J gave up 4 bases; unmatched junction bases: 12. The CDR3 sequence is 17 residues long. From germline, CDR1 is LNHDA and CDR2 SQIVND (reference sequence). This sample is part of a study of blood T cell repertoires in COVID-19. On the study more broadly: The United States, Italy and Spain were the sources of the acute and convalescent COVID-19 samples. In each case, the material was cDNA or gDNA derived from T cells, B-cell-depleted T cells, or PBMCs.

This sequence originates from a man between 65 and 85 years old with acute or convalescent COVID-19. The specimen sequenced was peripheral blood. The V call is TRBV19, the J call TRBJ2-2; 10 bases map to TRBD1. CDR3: CASTIGDRTGGTGELFF. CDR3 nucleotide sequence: TGTGCCAGTACCATAGGGGACCGGACAGGGGGCACCGGGGAGCTGTTTTTT.